This TCR beta chain was recovered during a study of T-cell memory formation after mild COVID-19 (dated by TCRdb to the early 2020s). Describing the broader study: TCR sequence clusters from the two donors were largely donor specific. In two donors, T-cell clones that expanded and contracted after mild COVID-19 were tracked by sequencing TCRalpha and TCRbeta repertoires over time. Two young, previously healthy adult volunteers, one female and one male, were included in the cohort.

The cysteine opens and the phenylalanine closes a CDR3 of 15 amino acids. Just CDR3 DNA is preserved here, 45 bases in frame from base 1. V is shortened by 4 bases, J by 4 bases, and the region joining them spans 16 bases. CDR1 and CDR2 are read off the germline V gene (reference sequence) as LGHDT and YNNKEL. The sequencer listed for this sample is Illumina NovaSeq 6000. TCRalpha and TCRbeta cDNA libraries were constructed by 5'RACE with constant-segment primers, with sample barcodes and unique molecular identifiers being introduced. Trizol reagent was used to extract RNA from every sample. Amplification of the libraries took two PCR steps, and the second step added a second sample barcode plus Illumina TruSeq adapters. The libraries were sequenced on an Illumina NovaSeq using 2 x 150 bp paired-end reads. On the authors' methods: Demultiplexing of reads and collapsing into UMI-guided consensus sequences were performed with migec v1.2.7. With mixcr v2.1.11, UMI consensuses were aligned to TRA and TRB V and J templates and assembled into clonotypes. Clonotypes were classified as expanded or contracted when called significant by both edgeR and NoisET, with noise models trained on biological replicates. edgeR calls used a false discovery rate-adjusted p below 0.01 and a log2 fold-change threshold of 1. PCA with hierarchical clustering of max-normalized trajectories of the 1000 most abundant clonotypes was used as exploratory dynamics analysis. Each responding clone was given a CD4 or CD8 phenotype based on the CD4+ and CD8+ repertoires, which had been sequenced separately. TCRdb's own reprocessing of the public reads used fastp at Q25 and MiXCR and kept productive beta chains. Each record represents a unique CDR3 protein, reported with the most common genes and DNA among its rows. The V and J calls, along with clone size, are taken from TCRdb and not from the paper's own processing. This sample holds almost 550,000 distinct CDR3 sequences; about a fifth were observed only once. Approximately 13% of the sample comes from the top ten.

Of note for this clonotype: There is no known antigen for this receptor. Per-base quality was not reported, and no clone a single base away is much larger than it.

The study at large found these results: Contracting CD4+ clones appeared mostly in the CM and EM memory subsets, whereas CD8+ clones were enriched in EMRA. The study covered only a couple of mild cases, and larger cohorts including severe cases with pre-infection samples were considered necessary. The second-wave clones that peaked on day 37 were not confirmed to be SARS-CoV-2 specific. The detection of some responding clones in pre-infection memory suggests that pre-existing cross-reactive memory T cells joined the SARS-CoV-2 response. Balanced CD4/CD8 phenotypes were observed for clones contracting from day 15 to 85, whereas a bias towards CD4+ was observed for a second wave of clones expanding from day 15 to 37.

Ficoll-Paque density gradient centrifugation was used to isolate PBMCs. The sample comprised PBMCs or a T cell subset sorted from them (not recorded which). This sequence originates from an adult woman who had mild COVID-19 (a few samples of this study predate the infection). The sample titles of this study are shuffled in the database, so cell type and time point are left out; the donor was told from shared clones. The chain is encoded by TRBV3-1 joined to TRBJ1-2; the D gene identity is not certain. The DNA sequence follows: TGTGCCAGCAGCCCGCCGGCGGTTGGTCGCTATGGCTACACCTTC. Its protein reads: CASSPPAVGRYGYTF.